The sequence of this T cell receptor (beta chain) was determined in a study of blood T cell repertoires in COVID-19. Germline V lookup: CDR1 SGHRS, CDR2 YFSETQ. The CDR3 sequence is 14 residues long. V lost 4 bases and J lost 6; bases outside the gene matches: 4. The age range of participants was 18 to 89 years, with residence in about two dozen US areas. A COVID-19 case was met by exposed participants within 2 weeks before study entry. The authors' processing: For nucleated cells, counts were estimated from reference gene primer amplification. Produced via immunoSEQ multiplex PCR; TCRdb's table is partial and in-frame only. V, J and clone size reflect that table, while D and trimming were determined from the DNA. The data contain about 280,000 clones, 80% to 85% of them singletons.

This TCR derives from a man in his forties or fifties who had been exposed to COVID-19. The sequenced sample was PBMCs or T cells enriched from blood (not recorded which). The rearrangement joins TRBV5-1 to TRBJ2-1; 10 bases are a match to TRBD1. CDR3 nucleotide sequence: TGCGCCAGCAGCCGACAGGGGGCGCGCAATGAGCAGTTCTTC. Its protein product is CASSRQGARNEQFF.